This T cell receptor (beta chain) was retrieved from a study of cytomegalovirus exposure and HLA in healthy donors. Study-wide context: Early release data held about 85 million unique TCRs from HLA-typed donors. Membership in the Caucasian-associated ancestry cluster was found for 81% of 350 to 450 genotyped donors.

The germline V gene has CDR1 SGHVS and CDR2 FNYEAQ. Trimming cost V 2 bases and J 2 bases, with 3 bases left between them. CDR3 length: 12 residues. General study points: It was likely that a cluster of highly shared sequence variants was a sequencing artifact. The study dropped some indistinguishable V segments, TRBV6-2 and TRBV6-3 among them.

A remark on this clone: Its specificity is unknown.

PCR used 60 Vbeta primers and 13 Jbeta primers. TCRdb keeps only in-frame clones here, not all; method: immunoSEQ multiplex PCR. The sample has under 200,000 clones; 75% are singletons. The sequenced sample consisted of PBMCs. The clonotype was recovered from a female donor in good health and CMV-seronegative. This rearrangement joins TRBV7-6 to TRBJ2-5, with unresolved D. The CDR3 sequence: CASSLQQETQYF. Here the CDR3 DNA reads TGTGCCAGCAGCTTACAGCAAGAGACCCAGTACTTC. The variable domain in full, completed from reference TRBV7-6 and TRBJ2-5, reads GAGVSQSPRYKVTKRGQDVALRCDPISGHVSLYWYRQALGQGPEFLTYFNYEAQQDKSGLPNDRFSAERPEGSISTLTIQRTEQRDSAMYRCASSLQQETQYFGPGTRLLVL.